The 20 T cell receptor beta chains below come from one sample, sequenced in a study of blood T cell repertoires in COVID-19. Generated by immunoSEQ multiplex PCR, the TCRdb table keeps only in-frame clones and is missing some. Among about 40,000 clones, about 86% were seen once, and the ten largest hold 15% to 20%. What was sequenced was peripheral blood. The receptors originated from a man between 50 and 59 years old in a cohort sampled during active COVID-19.

This clone showed up just once. The rearrangement uses TRBV6-1 and TRBJ1-3; TRBD1 is a possible D gene (6 bases). The V gene lost 3 bases and the J gene lost 2 bases, with 23 bases spanning the gap. CDR3 length: 19 amino acids. Germline loops: CDR1 MNHNS, CDR2 SASEGT. The CDR3 spells CASSDWAGTPQGPGNTIYF. The CDR3 nucleotides are TGTGCCAGCAGTGATTGGGCCGGGACACCCCAAGGACCTGGAAACACCATATATTTT.

The chain employs TRBV2 and TRBJ2-1; 7 bases match TRBD2. The V and J ends lost 7 bases and 3 bases, in that order; junction bases with no gene match: 15. There are 17 residues in the CDR3. Germline V gives CDR1 SNHLY, CDR2 FYNNEI. The CDR3 DNA reads as TGTGCCAGCACTCTAAGCCGGGGGAGGGCCCGCTACAATGAGCAGTTCTTC. It encodes CASTLSRGRARYNEQFF.

The genes are TRBV13 and TRBJ1-3; tentative D call: TRBD1 (5 bases). Per the germline V gene, CDR1 is PRHDT and CDR2 is FYEKMQ (reference sequence). The CDR3 extends over 15 amino acids. Trimming stripped 5 bases from V and 0 bases from J, with 11 bases between. CDR3 nucleotide sequence: TGTGCCAGCAGCCAGACAGTGCTCTCTGGAAACACCATATATTTT. Protein: CASSQTVLSGNTIYF. Based on the CDR3 plus reference TRBV13 and TRBJ1-3, the full variable domain is AAGVIQSPRHLIKEKRETATLKCYPIPRHDTVYWYQQGPGQDPQFLISFYEKMQSDKGSIPDRFSAQQFSDYHSELNMSSLELGDSALYFCASSQTVLSGNTIYFGEGSWLTVV.

The chain is built from TRBV4-3 and TRBJ2-5, with D tentatively TRBD1 (6 bases). Germline V gene sequence: CDR1 LGHNA, CDR2 YSLEER. This CDR3 spans 13 amino acids. Trimming pared 4 bases from V and 5 bases from J, leaving 11 bases between. The CDR3 region has the DNA TGCGCCAGCAGCCTTTCGAGGGGGGAGACCCAGTACTTC. It encodes CASSLSRGETQYF.

V gene TRBV11-3 combines with J gene TRBJ1-2; the D is unclear. Trimming took 5 bases from V and 2 from J, leaving 9 bases between them. CDR3 size: 13 residues. Per the germline V gene, CDR1 is SGHNT and CDR2 is YENEEA. CDR3 in amino acids: CASSPSKNYGYTF. The CDR3 coding sequence is TGTGCCAGCAGCCCTAGTAAGAACTATGGCTACACCTTC.

The chain carries TRBV30 and TRBJ2-2; possibly TRBD1 for D (5 bases). CDR1 and CDR2 from the germline V gene are GTSNPN and SVGIG (reference sequence). V was cut by 5 bases and J by 1 base, with 8 bases left in between. The CDR3 totals 13 residues. In DNA, the CDR3 is TGTGCCTGGGGAAGGGGGAACACCGGGGAGCTGTTTTTT. Residues: CAWGRGNTGELFF. The full variable domain, its missing parts supplied by reference TRBV30 and TRBJ2-2, is SQTIHQWPATLVQPVGSPLSLECTVEGTSNPNLYWYRQAAGRGLQLLFYSVGIGQISSEVPQNLSASRPQDRQFILSSKKLLLSDSGFYLCAWGRGNTGELFFGEGSRLTVL.

The J gene is TRBJ2-7, the V gene TRBV9; 8 bases match TRBD1. The CDR3 extends over 15 amino acids. From germline, CDR1 is SGDLS and CDR2 YYNGEE. Trimming took 0 bases from V and 5 from J; bases not matched to a gene: 7. CDR3 DNA: TGTGCCAGCAGCGTAGCTCCGGACAGGGCCCACGAGCAGTACTTC. Amino acids: CASSVAPDRAHEQYF.

The chain combines TRBV6-5 with TRBJ1-5; 7 bases map to TRBD1. This CDR3 has 15 residues. Germline V gene lookup returns CDR1 MNHEY and CDR2 SVGAGI. After removal of 7 bases from V and 0 bases from J, the junction contained 6 bases not matched to a gene. The CDR3, as DNA: TGTGCCAGCACCGAGGGACAGAATAGCAATCAGCCCCAGCATTTT. This translates into CASTEGQNSNQPQHF.

The chain links TRBV9 to TRBJ1-2, with D possibly matching TRBD1 (5 bases). Germline V lookup: CDR1 SGDLS, CDR2 YYNGEE. CDR3 length equals 17 residues. Between the trimmed V and J ends, which lost 4 bases and 0 bases, there was a span of 19 bases. CDR3 loop: CASSPTERGRANYGYTF. The CDR3 DNA is TGTGCCAGCAGCCCAACCGAACGGGGGAGGGCTAACTATGGCTACACCTTC.

The chain has TRBV30 and TRBJ1-5, with 7 bases fitting TRBD1. This CDR3 region has 15 residues. The germline V gene encodes CDR1 GTSNPN and CDR2 SVGIG (reference sequence). Trimming took 2 bases from V and 4 from J; bases not matched to a gene: 8. Here the CDR3 DNA reads TGTGCCTGGAGTCAAGGGACAGTAGTGAATCAGCCCCAGCATTTT. This encodes CAWSQGTVVNQPQHF.

This sequence joins TRBV7-2 and TRBJ2-4, with D possibly being TRBD1 (6 bases). Per germline, CDR1 SGHTA and CDR2 FQGNSA. V lost 5 bases to trimming and J lost 8 bases, with 22 bases between them. The CDR3 spans 16 residues. DNA for the CDR3: TGTGCCAGCAGCCCGCCTACCGGGACACGGGCTCACATTCAGTACTTC. This sequence encodes CASSPPTGTRAHIQYF.

This clone was counted a single time. The V gene is TRBV3-1 (or the pseudogene TRBV3-2), the J gene TRBJ2-1, with no clear D. The CDR3 contains 15 residues. The germline V gene has CDR1 LGHDT and CDR2 YNNKEL (reference sequence). The V gene lost 1 base and the J gene lost 4 bases, with 11 bases spanning the gap. CDR3 DNA sequence: TGTGCCAGCAGCCAAGCCGAGACGGGTTACAATGAGCAGTTCTTC. Translated, it gives CASSQAETGYNEQFF.

This clone turned up a few times. This CDR3 is CAQGRTQAYEQYF. Here the CDR3 DNA reads TGTGCTCAGGGTAGGACCCAAGCCTACGAGCAGTACTTC. V usage is TRBV30 and J usage is TRBJ2-7, with D possibly being TRBD1 (5 bases). The CDR3 is made up of 13 amino acids. CDR1 is GTSNPN and CDR2 is SVGIG in the germline V gene (reference sequence).

This chain joins TRBV11-2 and TRBJ1-1; D is possibly TRBD1 (6 bases). The V end lost 5 bases, the J end lost 1 base, and 11 bases lay between the germline ends. The CDR3 loop spans 14 amino acids. Germline CDR1 and CDR2: SGHAT and FQNNGV. The CDR3 protein is CASSRTVENTEAFF. The CDR3 DNA sequence: TGTGCCAGCAGCCGGACAGTCGAGAACACTGAAGCTTTCTTT.

This chain connects TRBV5-4 to TRBJ2-7; TRBD2 is a possible D gene (6 bases). This CDR3 contains 14 residues. V lost 3 bases and J lost 2, with 12 bases in between. The germline V gene encodes CDR1 SGHNT and CDR2 YYREEE (reference sequence). CDR3 sequence: CASSSGGRTYEQYF. In DNA, the CDR3 is TGTGCCAGCAGCTCCGGGGGAAGGACCTACGAGCAGTACTTC.

This clone came up once. Written as DNA, the CDR3 is TGTGCCAGCAGTTTTGGGACAGGGGCCGGCTACACCTTC. Residues: CASSFGTGAGYTF. The chain is built from TRBV12-3 or TRBV12-4 and TRBJ1-2, with TRBD1 identical over 10 bases. The CDR3 is made up of 13 amino acids. The V gene end was trimmed by 3 bases and the J gene end by 8 bases; junction bases not matched to a gene: 3.

This CDR3 is CASSESRGTGETQYF. CDR3 bases: TGTGCCAGCAGTGAATCGCGGGGGACCGGGGAGACCCAGTACTTC. The chain links TRBV25-1 to TRBJ2-5, with TRBD2 identical over 7 bases. Germline V gene sequence: CDR1 MGHDK, CDR2 SYGVNS. V shed 1 base, J shed 5 bases, and the junction held 7 bases outside the gene matches. The CDR3 consists of 15 residues. Variable domain in full (rest from reference TRBV25-1 and TRBJ2-5): EADIYQTPRYLVIGTGKKITLECSQTMGHDKMYWYQQDPGMELHLIHYSYGVNSTEKGDLSSESTVSRIRTEHFPLTLESARPSHTSQYLCASSESRGTGETQYFGPGTRLLVL.

This chain connects TRBV3-1 (or the pseudogene TRBV3-2) to TRBJ2-5; D gene unclear. Germline lookup yields CDR1 LGHDT and CDR2 YNNKEL (reference sequence). Trimming cost V 5 bases and J 1 base, with 11 bases left between them. The CDR3 sequence is 14 residues long. CDR3 protein: CASSKALSQETQYF. In DNA, the CDR3 is TGTGCCAGCAGCAAAGCCCTGTCCCAAGAGACCCAGTACTTC.

The genes are TRBV6-2 or TRBV6-3 and TRBJ2-7, with D possibly being TRBD1 (6 bases). Germline V gene lookup returns CDR1 MNHEY and CDR2 SVGEGT. This CDR3 is 19 amino acids long. Trimming shortened V by 0 bases and J by 3 bases, and 24 bases separated the two germline ends. CDR3 sequence (DNA): TGTGCCAGCAGTTACTCGGTTGGGCAGGGGAAGGAAAAGAACTACGAGCAGTACTTC. Encoded protein: CASSYSVGQGKEKNYEQYF.

This rearrangement joins TRBV7-9 to TRBJ1-5; no clear D gene. The germline gives CDR1 SEHNR, CDR2 FQNEAQ (reference sequence). Deletions cut 1 base from V and 6 bases from J, with 4 bases between. This CDR3 is 12 amino acids long. The CDR3 DNA reads as TGTGCCAGCAGCTTAGACAGTCAGCCCCAGCATTTT. Protein: CASSLDSQPQHF.